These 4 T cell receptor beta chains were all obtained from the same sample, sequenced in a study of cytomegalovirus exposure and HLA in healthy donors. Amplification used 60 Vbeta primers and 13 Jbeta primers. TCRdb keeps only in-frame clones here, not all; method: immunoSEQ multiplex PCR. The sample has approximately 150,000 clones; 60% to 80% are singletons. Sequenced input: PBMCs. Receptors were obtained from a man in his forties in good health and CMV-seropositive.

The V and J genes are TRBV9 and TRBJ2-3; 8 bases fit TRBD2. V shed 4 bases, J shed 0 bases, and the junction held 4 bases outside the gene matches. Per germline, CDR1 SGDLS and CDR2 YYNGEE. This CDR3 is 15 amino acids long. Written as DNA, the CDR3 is TGTGCCAGCAGCTTCCTAGCGGGTAGCACAGATACGCAGTATTTT. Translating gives CASSFLAGSTDTQYF.

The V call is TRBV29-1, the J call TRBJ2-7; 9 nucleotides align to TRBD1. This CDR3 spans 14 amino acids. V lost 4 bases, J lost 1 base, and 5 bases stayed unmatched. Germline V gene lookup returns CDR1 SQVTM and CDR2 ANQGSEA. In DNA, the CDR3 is TGCAGCGTTGGGGGACAGGGAGGGTCCTACGAGCAGTACTTC. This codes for CSVGGQGGSYEQYF.

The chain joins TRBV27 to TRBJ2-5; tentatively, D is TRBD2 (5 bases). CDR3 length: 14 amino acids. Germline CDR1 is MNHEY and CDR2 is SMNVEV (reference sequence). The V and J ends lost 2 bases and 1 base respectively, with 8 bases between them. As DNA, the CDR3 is TGTGCCAGCAGTTTAATCCGGGGCCAAGAGACCCAGTACTTC. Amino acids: CASSLIRGQETQYF.

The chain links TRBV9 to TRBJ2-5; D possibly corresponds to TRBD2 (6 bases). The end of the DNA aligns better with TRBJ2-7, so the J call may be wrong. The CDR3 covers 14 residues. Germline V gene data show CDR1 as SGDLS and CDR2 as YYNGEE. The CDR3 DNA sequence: TGTGCCAGCAGATGTAAGACTAGAATGTACGAGCAGTACTTC. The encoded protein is CASRCKTRMYEQYF.